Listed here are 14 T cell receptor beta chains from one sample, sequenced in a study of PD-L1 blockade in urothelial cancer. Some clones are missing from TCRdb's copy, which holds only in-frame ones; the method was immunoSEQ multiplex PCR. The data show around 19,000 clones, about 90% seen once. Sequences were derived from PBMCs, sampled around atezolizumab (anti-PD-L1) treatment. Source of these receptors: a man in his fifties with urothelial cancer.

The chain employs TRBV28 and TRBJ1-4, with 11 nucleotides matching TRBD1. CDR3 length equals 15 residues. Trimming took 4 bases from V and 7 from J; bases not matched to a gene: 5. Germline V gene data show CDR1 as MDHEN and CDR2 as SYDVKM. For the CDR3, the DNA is TGTGCCAGCAGTTCCTTTGGACAGGGGGCTGAAAAACTGTTTTTT. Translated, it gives CASSSFGQGAEKLFF.

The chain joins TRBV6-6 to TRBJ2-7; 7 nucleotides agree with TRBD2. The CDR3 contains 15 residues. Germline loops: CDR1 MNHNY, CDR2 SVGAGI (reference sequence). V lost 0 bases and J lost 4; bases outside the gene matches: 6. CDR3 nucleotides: TGTGCCAGCAGTTACTCCGGCGGGAGACAGTACGAGCAGTACTTC. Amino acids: CASSYSGGRQYEQYF.

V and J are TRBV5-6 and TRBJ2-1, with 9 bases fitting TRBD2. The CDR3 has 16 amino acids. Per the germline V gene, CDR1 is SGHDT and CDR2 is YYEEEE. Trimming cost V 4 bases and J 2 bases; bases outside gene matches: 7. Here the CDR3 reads CASSPVAGVAYNEQFF. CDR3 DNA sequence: TGTGCCAGCAGCCCCGTAGCGGGAGTCGCCTACAATGAGCAGTTCTTC.

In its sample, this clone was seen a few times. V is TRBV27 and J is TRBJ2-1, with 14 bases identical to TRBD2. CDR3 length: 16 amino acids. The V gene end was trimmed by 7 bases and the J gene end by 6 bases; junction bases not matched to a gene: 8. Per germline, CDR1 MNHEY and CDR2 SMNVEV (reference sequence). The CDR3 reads CASTIPGTSGSNEQFF. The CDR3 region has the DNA TGTGCCAGCACCATCCCCGGGACTAGCGGGAGCAATGAGCAGTTCTTC.

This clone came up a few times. CDR3 protein: CAWSVPGNQPQHF. The CDR3 DNA sequence: TGTGCCTGGAGTGTTCCCGGGAATCAGCCCCAGCATTTT. The chain couples TRBV30 to TRBJ1-5, with D unresolved. The CDR3 extends over 13 amino acids. The ends were cut back, 0 bases at V and 4 bases at J, with 7 bases in the middle. CDR1 and CDR2 from the germline V gene are GTSNPN and SVGIG (reference sequence).

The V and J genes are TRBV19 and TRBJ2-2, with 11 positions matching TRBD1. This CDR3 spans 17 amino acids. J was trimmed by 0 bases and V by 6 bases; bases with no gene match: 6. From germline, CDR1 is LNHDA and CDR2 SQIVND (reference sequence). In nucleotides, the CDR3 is TGTGCCAGTAGCTTTAGGGACAGGGGGACGAACACCGGGGAGCTGTTTTTT. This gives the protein CASSFRDRGTNTGELFF.

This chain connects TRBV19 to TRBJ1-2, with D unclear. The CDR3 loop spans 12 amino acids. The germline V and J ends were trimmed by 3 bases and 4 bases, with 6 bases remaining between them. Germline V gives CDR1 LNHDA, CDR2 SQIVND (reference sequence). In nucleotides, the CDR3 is TGTGCCAGTAGTATTCGGGGCTATGGCTACACCTTC. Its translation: CASSIRGYGYTF.

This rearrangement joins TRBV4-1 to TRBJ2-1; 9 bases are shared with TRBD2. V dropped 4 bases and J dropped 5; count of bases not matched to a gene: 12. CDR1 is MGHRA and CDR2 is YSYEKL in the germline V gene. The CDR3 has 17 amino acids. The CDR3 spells CASSPQVGGGANNEQFF. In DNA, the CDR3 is TGCGCCAGCAGCCCCCAGGTTGGCGGGGGGGCTAACAATGAGCAGTTCTTC.

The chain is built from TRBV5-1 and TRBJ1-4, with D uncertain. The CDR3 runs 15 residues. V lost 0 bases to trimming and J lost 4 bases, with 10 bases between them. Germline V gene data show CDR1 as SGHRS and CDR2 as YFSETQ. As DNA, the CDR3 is TGCGCCAGCAGCTTGGTTAGCGGTTTTAATGAAAAACTGTTTTTT. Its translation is CASSLVSGFNEKLFF.

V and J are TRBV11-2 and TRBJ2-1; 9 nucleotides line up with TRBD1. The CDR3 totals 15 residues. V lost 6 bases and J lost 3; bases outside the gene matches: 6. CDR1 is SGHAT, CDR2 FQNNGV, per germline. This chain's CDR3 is CASSYRDRVYNEQFF. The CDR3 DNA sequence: TGTGCCAGCAGTTACCGGGACAGGGTCTACAATGAGCAGTTCTTC.

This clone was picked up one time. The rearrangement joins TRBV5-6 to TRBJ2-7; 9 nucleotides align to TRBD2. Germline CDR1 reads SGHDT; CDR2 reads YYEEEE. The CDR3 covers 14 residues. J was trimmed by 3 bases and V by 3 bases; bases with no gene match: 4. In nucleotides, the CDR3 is TGTGCCAGCAGCTCCGGGACTAGCTACTACGAGCAGTACTTC. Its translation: CASSSGTSYYEQYF.

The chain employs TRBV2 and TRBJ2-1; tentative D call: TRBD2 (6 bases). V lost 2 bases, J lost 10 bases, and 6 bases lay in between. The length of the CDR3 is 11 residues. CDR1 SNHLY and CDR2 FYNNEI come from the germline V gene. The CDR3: CASSETSEQFF. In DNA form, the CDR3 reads TGTGCCAGCAGTGAAACTAGCGAGCAGTTCTTC.

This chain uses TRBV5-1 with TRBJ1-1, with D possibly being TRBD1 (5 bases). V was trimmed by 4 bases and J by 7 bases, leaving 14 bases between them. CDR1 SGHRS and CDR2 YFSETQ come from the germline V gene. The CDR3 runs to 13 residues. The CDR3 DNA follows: TGCGCCAGCAGCCCTACAGGAAACTTTGAAGCTTTCTTT. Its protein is CASSPTGNFEAFF.

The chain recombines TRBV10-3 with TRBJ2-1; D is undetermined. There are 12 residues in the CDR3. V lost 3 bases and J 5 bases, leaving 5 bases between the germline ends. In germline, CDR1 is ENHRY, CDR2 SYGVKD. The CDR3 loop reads CAISDVNNEQFF. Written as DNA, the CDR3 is TGTGCCATCAGTGATGTCAACAATGAGCAGTTCTTC.